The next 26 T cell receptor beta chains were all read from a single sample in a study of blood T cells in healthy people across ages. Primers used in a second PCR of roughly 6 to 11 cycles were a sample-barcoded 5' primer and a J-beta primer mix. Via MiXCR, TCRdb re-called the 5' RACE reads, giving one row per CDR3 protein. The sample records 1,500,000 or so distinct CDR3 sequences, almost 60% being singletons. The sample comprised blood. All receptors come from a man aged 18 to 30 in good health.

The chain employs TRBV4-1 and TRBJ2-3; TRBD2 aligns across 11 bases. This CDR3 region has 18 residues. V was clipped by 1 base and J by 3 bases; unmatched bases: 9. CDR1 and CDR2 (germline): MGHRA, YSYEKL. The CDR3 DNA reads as TGCGCCAGCAGCCAAGTTCCACTAGCGGGAGCTGGTACAGATACGCAGTATTTT. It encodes CASSQVPLAGAGTDTQYF.

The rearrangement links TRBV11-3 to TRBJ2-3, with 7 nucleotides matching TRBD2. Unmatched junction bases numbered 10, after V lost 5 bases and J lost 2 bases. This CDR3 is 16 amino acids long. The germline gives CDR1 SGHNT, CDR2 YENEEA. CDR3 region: CASSHRLAGYTDTQYF. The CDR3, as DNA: TGTGCCAGCAGCCACCGACTAGCAGGATACACAGATACGCAGTATTTT.

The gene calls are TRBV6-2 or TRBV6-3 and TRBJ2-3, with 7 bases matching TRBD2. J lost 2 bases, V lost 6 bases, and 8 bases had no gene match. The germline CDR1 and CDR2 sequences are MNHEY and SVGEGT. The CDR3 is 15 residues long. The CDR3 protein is CASSHPSGTTDTQYF. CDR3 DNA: TGTGCCAGCAGCCACCCTAGCGGAACCACAGATACGCAGTATTTT.

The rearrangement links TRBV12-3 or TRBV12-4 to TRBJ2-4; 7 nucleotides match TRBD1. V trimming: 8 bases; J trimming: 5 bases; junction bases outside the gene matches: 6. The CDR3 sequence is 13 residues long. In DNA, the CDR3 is TGTGCCAGCCGTGACAGGGCCGAAAACATTCAGTACTTC. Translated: CASRDRAENIQYF.

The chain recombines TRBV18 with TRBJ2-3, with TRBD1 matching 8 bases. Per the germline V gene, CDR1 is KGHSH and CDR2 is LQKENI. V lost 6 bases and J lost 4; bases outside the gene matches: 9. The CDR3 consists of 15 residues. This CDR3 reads CASSRNQGASDTQYF. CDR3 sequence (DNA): TGTGCCAGCTCGCGTAACCAGGGGGCTTCAGATACGCAGTATTTT.

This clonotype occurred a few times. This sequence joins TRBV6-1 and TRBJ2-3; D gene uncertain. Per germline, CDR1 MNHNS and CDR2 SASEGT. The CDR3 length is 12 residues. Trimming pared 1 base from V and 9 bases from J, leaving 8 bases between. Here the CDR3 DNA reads TGTGCCAGCAGTGAAGGGGCGCAGACGCAGTATTTT. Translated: CASSEGAQTQYF.

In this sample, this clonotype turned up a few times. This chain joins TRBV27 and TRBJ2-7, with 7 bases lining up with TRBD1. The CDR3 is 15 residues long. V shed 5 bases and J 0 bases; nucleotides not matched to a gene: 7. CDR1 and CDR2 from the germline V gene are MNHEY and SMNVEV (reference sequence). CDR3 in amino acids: CASSPQGGNSYEQYF. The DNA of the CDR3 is TGTGCCAGCAGTCCTCAAGGGGGCAACTCCTACGAGCAGTACTTC.

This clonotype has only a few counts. CDR3 nucleotide sequence: TGCGCCAGCAGCTTGTGGGGTTCCGGCAACTATGGCTACACCTTC. Its protein product is CASSLWGSGNYGYTF. The gene calls are TRBV5-1 and TRBJ1-2; D uncertain. The CDR3 is 15 residues long. Looked up from germline, CDR1 is SGHRS and CDR2 is YFSETQ. Trimming shortened V by 1 base and J by 2 bases, and 12 bases separated the two germline ends. The complete variable domain, with remaining parts taken from reference TRBV5-1 and TRBJ1-2, reads KAGVTQTPRYLIKTRGQQVTLSCSPISGHRSVSWYQQTPGQGLQFLFEYFSETQRNKGNFPGRFSGRQFSNSRSEMNVSTLELGDSALYLCASSLWGSGNYGYTFGSGTRLTVV.

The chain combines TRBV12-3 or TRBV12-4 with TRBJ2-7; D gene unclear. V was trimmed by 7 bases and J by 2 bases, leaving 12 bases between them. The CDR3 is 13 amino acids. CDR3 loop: CASTLTTAYEQYF. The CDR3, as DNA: TGTGCCAGCACCCTGACAACTGCCTACGAGCAGTACTTC.

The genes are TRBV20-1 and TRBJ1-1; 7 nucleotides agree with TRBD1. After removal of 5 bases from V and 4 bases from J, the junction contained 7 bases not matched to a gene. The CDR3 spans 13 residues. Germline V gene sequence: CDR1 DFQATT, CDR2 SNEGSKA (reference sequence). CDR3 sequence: CSAPDRVTTEAFF. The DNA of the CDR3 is TGCAGTGCTCCCGACAGGGTCACCACTGAAGCTTTCTTT.

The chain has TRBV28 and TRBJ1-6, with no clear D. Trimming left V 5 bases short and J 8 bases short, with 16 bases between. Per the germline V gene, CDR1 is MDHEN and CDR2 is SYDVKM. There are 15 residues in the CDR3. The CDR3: CASSPMGGWDSPLHF. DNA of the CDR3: TGTGCCAGCAGTCCCATGGGAGGGTGGGATTCACCCCTCCACTTT.

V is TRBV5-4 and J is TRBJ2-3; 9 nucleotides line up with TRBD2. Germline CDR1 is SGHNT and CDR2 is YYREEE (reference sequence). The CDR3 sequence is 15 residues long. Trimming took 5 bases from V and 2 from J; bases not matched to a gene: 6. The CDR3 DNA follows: TGTGCCAGCAGGATTAGCGGGAGACCCACAGATACGCAGTATTTT. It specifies CASRISGRPTDTQYF.

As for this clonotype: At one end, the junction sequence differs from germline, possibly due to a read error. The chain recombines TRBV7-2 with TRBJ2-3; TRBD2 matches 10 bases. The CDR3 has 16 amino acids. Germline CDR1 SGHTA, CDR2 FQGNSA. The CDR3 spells CASSLALAGATDMQYF. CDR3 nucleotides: TGTGCCAGCAGCTTAGCCCTAGCGGGAGCCACAGATATGCAGTATTTT.

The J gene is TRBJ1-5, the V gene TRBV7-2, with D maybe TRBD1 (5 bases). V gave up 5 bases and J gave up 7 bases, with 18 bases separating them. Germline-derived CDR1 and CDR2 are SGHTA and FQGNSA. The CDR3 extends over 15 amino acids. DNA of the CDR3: TGTGCCAGCAGCCTCCTCGGGGGAGGAGAACAGCCCCAGCATTTT. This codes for CASSLLGGGEQPQHF.

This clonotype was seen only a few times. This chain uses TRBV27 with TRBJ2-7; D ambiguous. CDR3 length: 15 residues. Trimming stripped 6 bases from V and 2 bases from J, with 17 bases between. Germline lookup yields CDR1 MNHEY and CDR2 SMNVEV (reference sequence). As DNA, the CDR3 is TGTGCCAGCAGACTAACGGGTTTCGGGCCCTACGAGCAGTACTTC. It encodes CASRLTGFGPYEQYF.

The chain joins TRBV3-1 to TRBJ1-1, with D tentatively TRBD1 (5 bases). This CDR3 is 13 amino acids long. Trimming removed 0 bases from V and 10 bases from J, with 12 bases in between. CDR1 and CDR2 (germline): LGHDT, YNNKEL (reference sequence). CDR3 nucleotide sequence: TGTGCCAGCAGCCAAGAACCGGGACGAACAGCTTTCTTT. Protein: CASSQEPGRTAFF.

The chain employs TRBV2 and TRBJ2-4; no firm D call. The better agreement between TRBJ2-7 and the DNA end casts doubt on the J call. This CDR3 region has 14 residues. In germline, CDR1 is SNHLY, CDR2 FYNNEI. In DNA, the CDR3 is TGTGCCAGACACATGCCCGGGTACCCCTACGAGCAGTACTTC. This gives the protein CARHMPGYPYEQYF.

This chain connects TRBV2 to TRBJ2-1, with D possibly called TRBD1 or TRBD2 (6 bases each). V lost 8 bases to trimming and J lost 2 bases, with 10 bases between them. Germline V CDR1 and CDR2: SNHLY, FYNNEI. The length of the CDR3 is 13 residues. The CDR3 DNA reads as TGTGCCAGCCAGAGGGGGGCCTACAATGAGCAGTTCTTC. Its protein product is CASQRGAYNEQFF.

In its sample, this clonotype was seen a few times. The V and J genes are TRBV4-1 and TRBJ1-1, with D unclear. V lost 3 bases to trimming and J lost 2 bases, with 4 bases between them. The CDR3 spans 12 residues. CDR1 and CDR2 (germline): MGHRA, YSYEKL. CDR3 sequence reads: CASSHINTEAFF. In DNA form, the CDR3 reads TGCGCCAGCAGCCACATCAACACTGAAGCTTTCTTT.

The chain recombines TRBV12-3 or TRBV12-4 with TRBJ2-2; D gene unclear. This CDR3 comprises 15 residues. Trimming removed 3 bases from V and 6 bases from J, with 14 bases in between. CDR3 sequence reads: CASSFRPPRPGELFF. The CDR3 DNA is TGTGCCAGCAGTTTTAGACCTCCCCGACCCGGGGAGCTGTTTTTT.

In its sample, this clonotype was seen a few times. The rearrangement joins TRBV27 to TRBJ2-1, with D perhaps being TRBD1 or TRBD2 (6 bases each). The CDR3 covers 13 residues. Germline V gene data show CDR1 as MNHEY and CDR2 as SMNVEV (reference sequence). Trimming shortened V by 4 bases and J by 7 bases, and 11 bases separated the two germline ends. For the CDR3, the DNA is TGTGCCAGCAGTTCCGGGGGCTTTAATGAGCAGTTCTTC. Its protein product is CASSSGGFNEQFF.

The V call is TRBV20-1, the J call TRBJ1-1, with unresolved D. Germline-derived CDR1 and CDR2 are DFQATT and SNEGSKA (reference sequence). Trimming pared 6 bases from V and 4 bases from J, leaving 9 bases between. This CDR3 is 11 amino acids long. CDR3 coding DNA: TGCAGTGCCCCTCGGGGCACTGAAGCTTTCTTT. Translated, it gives CSAPRGTEAFF.

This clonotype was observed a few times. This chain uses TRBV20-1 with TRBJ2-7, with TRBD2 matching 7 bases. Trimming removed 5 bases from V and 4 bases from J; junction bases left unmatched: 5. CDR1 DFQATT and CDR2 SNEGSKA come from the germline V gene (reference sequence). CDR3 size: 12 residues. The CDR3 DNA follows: TGCAGTGCTCCCTTGGGGGGGTACGAGCAGTACTTC. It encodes CSAPLGGYEQYF.

In nucleotides, the CDR3 is TGTGCCAGCTCACCCGGACAGGGGCGGCAGCCCCAGCATTTT. Amino acid sequence: CASSPGQGRQPQHF. V usage is TRBV18 and J usage is TRBJ1-5, with 9 bases identical to TRBD1. This CDR3 has 14 amino acids. In germline, CDR1 is KGHSH, CDR2 LQKENI. V was pared by 3 bases and J by 7 bases, with 4 bases of the junction left unmatched. Combining the CDR3 with reference TRBV18 and TRBJ1-5 gives the whole variable domain NAGVMQNPRHLVRRRGQEARLRCSPMKGHSHVYWYRQLPEEGLKFMVYLQKENIIDESGMPKERFSAEFPKEGPSILRIQQVVRGDSAAYFCASSPGQGRQPQHFGDGTRLSIL.

The CDR3 DNA reads as TGTGCCAGCAGTTATGCACAGACTAGCGGGAGGGTTGGGGCCAAAAACATTCAGTACTTC. Its translation: CASSYAQTSGRVGAKNIQYF. The chain links TRBV6-5 to TRBJ2-4; TRBD2 aligns across 14 bases. The junction had 11 bases not matched to a gene; V was cut back by 3 bases and J by 1 base. Germline V gene lookup returns CDR1 MNHEY and CDR2 SVGAGI. This CDR3 region has 20 residues.

CDR3 DNA sequence: TGTGCCAGCAGCGCTACGGAGGGGGCGAACACCGGGGAGCTGTTTTTT. Protein sequence: CASSATEGANTGELFF. The rearrangement joins TRBV7-8 to TRBJ2-2, with D perhaps assigned TRBD1 or TRBD2 (6 bases each). This CDR3 comprises 16 residues. The V end lost 5 bases, the J end lost 0 bases, and 13 bases lay between the germline ends. The germline V gene has CDR1 SGHVS and CDR2 FQNEAQ.